This TCR beta chain comes out of a study of blood T cell repertoires in COVID-19. Across the whole study: Italy, Spain and the United States were the sources of the convalescent and acute COVID-19 samples. From T cells, B-cell-depleted T cells, or PBMCs came the material, which was cDNA or gDNA.

Produced via immunoSEQ multiplex PCR; TCRdb's table is partial and in-frame only. Found here are about 150,000 clones, 88% of them singletons; the top ten hold 2.5% to 3%. Trimming stripped 3 bases from V and 4 bases from J, with 14 bases between. In germline, CDR1 is KGHDR, CDR2 SFDVKD. The CDR3 is 15 residues long. This clone was counted a single time. The V call is TRBV24-1, the J call TRBJ2-5; TRBD1 might be the D (6 bases). This receptor was taken from a human donor with COVID-19, enrolled during active disease. The donor label of this sample is uncertain. The specimen was peripheral blood. The CDR3 spells CATSDEDRGAETQYF. In DNA form, the CDR3 reads TGTGCCACCAGTGATGAGGACAGAGGTGCAGAGACCCAGTACTTC.